This TCR beta chain was documented in a study of STAT5B mutations in CD4+ large granular lymphocyte leukemia. Study summary: Among healthy donors, a particular HLA allele went with more CDR3 'QG' motifs.

Only a few counts were recorded for this clone. Sequenced by immunoSEQ multiplex PCR; TCRdb stores in-frame clones only, minus some. The repertoire holds approximately 27,000 clones, with around 81% as singletons. Trimming took 4 bases from V and 10 from J; bases not matched to a gene: 10. CDR1 and CDR2 (germline): GTSNPN, SVGIG (reference sequence). This CDR3 has 14 amino acids. This clonotype was obtained from a human donor in good health. The sequencing input was CD4+ T cells from blood buffy coats. V is TRBV30 and J is TRBJ1-4, with 9 nucleotides matching TRBD1. Written as DNA, the CDR3 is TGTGCCTGGACGGAGGGACAGGGCAAAGGAAAACTGTTTTTT. Residues: CAWTEGQGKGKLFF.